The clone carrying this TCR beta chain was observed at least ten times. The antigen remains undetermined. Documented time point: longitudinal time-point 1 (baseline). This sample is drawn from a study of neurological immune-mediated disorders. Overall study results and limits: The highest TCR clonal expansion occurred in HTLV-1-associated myelopathy; multiple sclerosis fell below healthy controls. Subjects shared no identical expanded-clone CDR3 amino acid sequences, suggesting private TCR-beta repertoires in all groups.

cDNA synthesis was performed by 5'RACE with 10-nucleotide random UMIs. TCRdb reprocessed the 5' RACE reads via MiXCR and lists one record per CDR3 protein. This sample has some 49,000 distinct CDR3 sequences, with 10% found just once. The CDR3 has 13 amino acids. The V gene's germline CDR1 is DFQATT and CDR2 SNEGSKA (reference sequence). Trimming shortened V by 3 bases and J by 1 base, and 7 bases separated the two germline ends. The sample taken for sequencing was PBMCs. The sequence was obtained from a woman aged 40 to 50 in good health. This sequence joins TRBV20-1 and TRBJ1-3; no reliable D call. As DNA, the CDR3 is TGCAGTGCTAGGTTAGCGTCTGGAAACACCATATATTTT. Translated: CSARLASGNTIYF.